These 27 T cell receptor beta chains were all obtained from the same sample, sequenced in a study of shared clonotypes between healthy human individuals. The repertoire was sequenced with immunoSEQ multiplex PCR; TCRdb's copy has only in-frame clones and lacks some. The sample has some 2 million clones, 85% to 95% seen once. CD45RO-negative, CCR7-positively selected cells formed the naive CD8 fraction, excluding terminally differentiated effector memory CD45RA+ cells. Sample: naive CD8+ T cells sorted from blood. The origin of the receptors is a young man in good health.

The chain combines TRBV7-9 with TRBJ2-5; D ambiguous. CDR3 length equals 15 residues. V lost 3 bases and J lost 1, with 12 bases in between. Germline V gene sequence: CDR1 SEHNR, CDR2 FQNEAQ (reference sequence). CDR3 loop: CASSFPRNPQETQYF. The DNA of the CDR3 is TGTGCCAGCAGCTTTCCGAGGAACCCCCAAGAGACCCAGTACTTC.

The chain links TRBV27 to TRBJ2-7; D is uncertain. Germline assignment: CDR1 MNHEY and CDR2 SMNVEV (reference sequence). This CDR3 comprises 11 residues. V lost 5 bases and J 7 bases, leaving 9 bases between the germline ends. The CDR3 sequence is CASSGLREQYF. CDR3 coding DNA: TGTGCCAGCAGTGGTCTACGGGAGCAGTACTTC.

The chain is built from TRBV5-6 and TRBJ2-7, with D unclear. Germline V gene lookup returns CDR1 SGHDT and CDR2 YYEEEE. V gave up 2 bases and J gave up 4 bases, with 19 bases separating them. The CDR3 runs 16 residues. CDR3 nucleotide sequence: TGTGCCAGCAGCTTCAGTTCCTCCCGGTACCCTTACGAGCAGTACTTC. Residues: CASSFSSSRYPYEQYF.

The CDR3 loop is CASSLPGDRETQYF. The CDR3 nucleotides read TGTGCCAGCAGCTTACCGGGTGATAGGGAGACCCAGTACTTC. The gene calls are TRBV7-9 and TRBJ2-5; D unclear. Germline V gene sequence: CDR1 SEHNR, CDR2 FQNEAQ (reference sequence). Trimming removed 2 bases from V and 5 bases from J, with 12 bases in between. The CDR3 consists of 14 residues.

The chain links TRBV27 to TRBJ2-6; D remains ambiguous. Germline V gene sequence: CDR1 MNHEY, CDR2 SMNVEV (reference sequence). The CDR3 contains 17 residues. The V and J ends lost 4 bases and 0 bases respectively, with 13 bases between them. The CDR3 DNA is TGTGCCAGCAGTTCAACCCTTTCAATCTCTGGGGCCAACGTCCTGACTTTC. It translates to CASSSTLSISGANVLTF.

The chain is built from TRBV7-9 and TRBJ2-1, with D possibly being TRBD2 (6 bases). The CDR3 is 12 amino acids. Trimming took 6 bases from V and 6 from J, leaving 9 bases between them. CDR1 SEHNR and CDR2 FQNEAQ come from the germline V gene (reference sequence). DNA of the CDR3: TGTGCCAGCAGGTTGACTAGCAATGAGCAGTTCTTC. This translates into CASRLTSNEQFF.

This clone turned up a few times. The chain uses TRBV4-1 and TRBJ2-5, with D perhaps matching TRBD2 (5 bases). The length of the CDR3 is 16 residues. V lost 0 bases, J lost 2 bases, and 13 bases lay in between. CDR1 is MGHRA, CDR2 YSYEKL, per germline. This chain's CDR3 is CASSQDRGNGQETQYF. The CDR3 region has the DNA TGCGCCAGCAGCCAAGATCGAGGGAATGGACAAGAGACCCAGTACTTC.

A word on this clone: Other nucleotide sequences in the sample specify the same CDR3. CDR3 amino acids: CASSLGLSYEQYF. CDR3 in DNA: TGTGCCAGCAGCTTAGGTCTGTCCTACGAGCAGTACTTC. The chain recombines TRBV7-9 with TRBJ2-7; D uncertain. From germline, CDR1 is SEHNR and CDR2 FQNEAQ (reference sequence). The V end lost 1 base, the J end lost 1 base, and 5 bases lay between the germline ends. The CDR3 has 13 amino acids.

The chain joins TRBV29-1 to TRBJ2-1; 7 positions agree with TRBD2. The CDR3 runs 14 residues. V lost 4 bases to trimming and J lost 4 bases; unmatched junction nucleotides: 7. CDR1 is SQVTM and CDR2 is ANQGSEA in the germline V gene. In DNA, the CDR3 is TGCAGCGTTGTACCGCGGGGGATATACAATGAGCAGTTCTTC. Residues: CSVVPRGIYNEQFF.

The chain recombines TRBV20-1 with TRBJ2-3; D is undetermined. Germline V lookup: CDR1 DFQATT, CDR2 SNEGSKA (reference sequence). V was pared by 6 bases and J by 6 bases, with 10 bases between. The CDR3 length is 11 residues. CDR3 protein: CSASKSDTQYF. CDR3 sequence (DNA): TGCAGTGCCAGTAAGTCCGATACGCAGTATTTT.

Worth noting for this clone: This same CDR3 is encoded by further DNA sequences in the sample. The chain couples TRBV11-2 to TRBJ1-1; D not certain. CDR3 size: 13 residues. CDR1 SGHAT and CDR2 FQNNGV come from the germline V gene. Deletions cut 1 base from V and 5 bases from J, with 8 bases between. Written as DNA, the CDR3 is TGTGCCAGCAGCTTAGGCTTCGGTACTGAAGCTTTCTTT. Protein: CASSLGFGTEAFF.

V usage is TRBV5-1 and J usage is TRBJ1-2; D call uncertain. Per germline, CDR1 SGHRS and CDR2 YFSETQ. CDR3 length: 13 residues. Trimming pared 3 bases from V and 4 bases from J, leaving 10 bases between. The CDR3 region has the DNA TGCGCCAGCAGCTCCGAACCTTTCTATGGCTACACCTTC. As protein: CASSSEPFYGYTF.

The V and J genes are TRBV9 and TRBJ2-5, with 9 bases matching TRBD1. Trimming removed 3 bases from V and 2 bases from J; junction bases left unmatched: 8. Germline CDR1 and CDR2: SGDLS and YYNGEE. This CDR3 has 16 amino acids. This CDR3 is CASSAGTGMGQETQYF. In DNA, the CDR3 is TGTGCCAGCAGCGCCGGGACAGGGATGGGTCAAGAGACCCAGTACTTC. Using reference TRBV9 and TRBJ2-5 for the parts outside the CDR3, the full variable domain is DSGVTQTPKHLITATGQRVTLRCSPRSGDLSVYWYQQSLDQGLQFLIQYYNGEERAKGNILERFSAQQFPDLHSELNLSSLELGDSALYFCASSAGTGMGQETQYFGPGTRLLVL.

This clone has just a few counts. The V gene is TRBV21-1, the J gene TRBJ2-5; the D call in the table, TRBD1, was not verified against the DNA. TRBV21-1 is termed a pseudogene. CDR3 length: 11 amino acids. The CDR3 DNA reads as TGTGCCAGCAGCTCCCAAATTGCCCAGTACTTC. It is translated as CASSSQIAQYF.

The CDR3, as DNA: TGTGCCAGCAGCTTAGGGGGCTCGGGTGCTTTCTTT. Translating it yields CASSLGGSGAFF. The chain carries TRBV7-8 and TRBJ1-1, with D tentatively TRBD1 (5 bases). In germline, CDR1 is SGHVS, CDR2 FQNEAQ. The CDR3 has 12 amino acids. The V gene lost 1 base and the J gene lost 11 bases, with 11 bases spanning the gap.

The chain recombines TRBV25-1 with TRBJ2-5; tentative D call: TRBD1 (6 bases). The germline gives CDR1 MGHDK, CDR2 SYGVNS. There are 18 residues in the CDR3. V shed 4 bases and J shed 2 bases, with 23 bases lying between them. CDR3 in DNA: TGTGCCAGCAGTGCGTCCCGACCCGCAGGGGTATTACAAGAGACCCAGTACTTC. Translated, it gives CASSASRPAGVLQETQYF. The full variable domain, completed using reference TRBV25-1 and TRBJ2-5, is EADIYQTPRYLVIGTGKKITLECSQTMGHDKMYWYQQDPGMELHLIHYSYGVNSTEKGDLSSESTVSRIRTEHFPLTLESARPSHTSQYLCASSASRPAGVLQETQYFGPGTRLLVL.

The chain recombines TRBV6-5 with TRBJ1-6; D is perhaps TRBD1 (5 bases). The length of the CDR3 is 15 residues. Germline V gene lookup returns CDR1 MNHEY and CDR2 SVGAGI. V gave up 2 bases and J gave up 7 bases, with 12 bases separating them. CDR3 sequence reads: CASSYVEGYNSPLHF. The CDR3 DNA reads TGTGCCAGCAGTTACGTTGAGGGGTACAATTCACCCCTCCACTTT.

As concerns this clone: Within the sample, other DNA sequences also encode this same CDR3. The chain is built from TRBV9 and TRBJ1-3; D possibly corresponds to TRBD1 (5 bases). The CDR3 length is 15 residues. CDR1 is SGDLS, CDR2 YYNGEE, per germline. V lost 0 bases to trimming and J lost 2 bases, with 9 bases between them. CDR3 amino acids: CASSVAGVPGNTIYF. The CDR3, as DNA: TGTGCCAGCAGCGTAGCGGGGGTCCCTGGAAACACCATATATTTT.

To note about this clone: Other DNA sequences in this sample translate to the same CDR3. The V call is TRBV5-4, the J call TRBJ2-7; D ambiguous. Trimming shortened V by 0 bases and J by 2 bases, and 6 bases separated the two germline ends. The CDR3 length is 13 residues. Germline V gene sequence: CDR1 SGHNT, CDR2 YYREEE (reference sequence). CDR3 protein: CASSLDRTYEQYF. The CDR3 region has the DNA TGTGCCAGCAGCTTGGATCGGACCTACGAGCAGTACTTC.

In this sample, this clone turned up once. The rearrangement uses TRBV5-4 and TRBJ2-1, with TRBD2 identical over 12 bases. Trimming cost V 8 bases and J 6 bases; bases outside gene matches: 6. The CDR3 consists of 14 residues. From germline, CDR1 is SGHNT and CDR2 YYREEE (reference sequence). Written as DNA, the CDR3 is TGTGCCAGTCGTACTAGCGGGAGGTTCAATGAGCAGTTCTTC. Its protein product is CASRTSGRFNEQFF.

The rearrangement uses TRBV19 and TRBJ2-2; 10 bases map to TRBD2. Germline V gene data show CDR1 as LNHDA and CDR2 as SQIVND (reference sequence). The ends lost 7 bases at V and 4 bases at J; junction bases unmatched: 3. The CDR3 extends over 14 amino acids. The CDR3 DNA is TGTGCCAGTACTGGACTAGCGGCCACCGGGGAGCTGTTTTTT. Protein product: CASTGLAATGELFF.

The rearrangement joins TRBV30 to TRBJ1-5; TRBD1 agrees at 8 bases. The CDR3 has 13 amino acids. Germline-derived CDR1 and CDR2 are GTSNPN and SVGIG (reference sequence). The J segment lost 7 bases and the V segment lost 4 bases, leaving 6 bases of the junction unmatched. The CDR3 bases are TGTGCCTGGACCCCAGGGGGCGGGCAGCCCCAGCATTTT. Its translation is CAWTPGGGQPQHF. Based on the CDR3 plus reference TRBV30 and TRBJ1-5, the full variable domain is SQTIHQWPATLVQPVGSPLSLECTVEGTSNPNLYWYRQAAGRGLQLLFYSVGIGQISSEVPQNLSASRPQDRQFILSSKKLLLSDSGFYLCAWTPGGGQPQHFGDGTRLSIL.

The chain couples TRBV4-3 to TRBJ2-3; D call uncertain. The CDR3 extends over 16 amino acids. From germline, CDR1 is LGHNA and CDR2 YSLEER. Trimming pared 0 bases from V and 2 bases from J, leaving 12 bases between. The chain's CDR3 is CASSQDAGGDTDTQYF. The CDR3 DNA is TGCGCCAGCAGCCAAGATGCTGGCGGAGACACAGATACGCAGTATTTT.

This sequence joins TRBV25-1 and TRBJ2-1; D is perhaps TRBD1 (5 bases). The CDR3 runs to 14 residues. Trimming cost V 1 base and J 4 bases, with 8 bases left between them. Germline V CDR1 and CDR2: MGHDK, SYGVNS. This CDR3 is CASSESTVYNEQFF. As DNA, the CDR3 is TGTGCCAGCAGTGAATCGACAGTTTACAATGAGCAGTTCTTC.

This clone occurred once. This chain connects TRBV11-2 to TRBJ2-3; TRBD2 matches at 7 bases. Germline V gene sequence: CDR1 SGHAT, CDR2 FQNNGV. Trimming removed 5 bases from V and 0 bases from J; junction bases left unmatched: 8. CDR3 size: 16 residues. The CDR3 region has the DNA TGTGCCAGCAGCGCGGGGGACGGAATAAGCACAGATACGCAGTATTTT. This encodes CASSAGDGISTDTQYF.

The V call is TRBV6-1, the J call TRBJ2-7, with 8 bases that match TRBD1. The CDR3 runs 13 residues. After removal of 0 bases from V and 12 bases from J, the junction contained 7 bases not matched to a gene. Germline V gene lookup returns CDR1 MNHNS and CDR2 SASEGT. Here the CDR3 reads CASSEAGTGGRYF. CDR3 bases: TGTGCCAGCAGTGAAGCAGGTACAGGGGGACGGTACTTC.

The chain combines TRBV14 with TRBJ2-1; D uncertain. Trimming shortened V by 5 bases and J by 0 bases, and 8 bases separated the two germline ends. The CDR3 is 14 residues long. From germline, CDR1 is SGHDN and CDR2 FVKESK. CDR3 protein: CASSSSSSYNEQFF. The CDR3, as DNA: TGTGCCAGCAGCTCGTCTAGCTCCTACAATGAGCAGTTCTTC. Full variable domain (missing parts from reference TRBV14 and TRBJ2-1): EAGVTQFPSHSVIEKGQTVTLRCDPISGHDNLYWYRRVMGKEIKFLLHFVKESKQDESGMPNNRFLAERTGGTYSTLKVQPAELEDSGVYFCASSSSSSYNEQFFGPGTRLTVL.